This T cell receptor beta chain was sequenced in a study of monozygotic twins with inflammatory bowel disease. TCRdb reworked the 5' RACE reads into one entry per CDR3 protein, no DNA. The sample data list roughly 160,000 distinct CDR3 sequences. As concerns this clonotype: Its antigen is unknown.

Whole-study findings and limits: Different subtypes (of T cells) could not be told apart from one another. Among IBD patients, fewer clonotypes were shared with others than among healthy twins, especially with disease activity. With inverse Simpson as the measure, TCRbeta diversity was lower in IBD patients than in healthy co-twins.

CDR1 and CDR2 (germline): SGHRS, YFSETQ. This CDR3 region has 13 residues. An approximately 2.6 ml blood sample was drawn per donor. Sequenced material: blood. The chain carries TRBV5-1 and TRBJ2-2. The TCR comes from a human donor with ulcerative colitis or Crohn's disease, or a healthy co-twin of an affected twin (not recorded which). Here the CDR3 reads CASSLGSPGELFF. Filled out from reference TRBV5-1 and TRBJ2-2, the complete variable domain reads KAGVTQTPRYLIKTRGQQVTLSCSPISGHRSVSWYQQTPGQGLQFLFEYFSETQRNKGNFPGRFSGRQFSNSRSEMNVSTLELGDSALYLCASSLGSPGELFFGEGSRLTVL.